The rows below give T cell receptor beta chains drawn from one sample of a study of blood T cell repertoires in COVID-19. Assay: immunoSEQ multiplex PCR; the TCRdb copy retains only in-frame clones and omits some. The sample carries about 65,000 clones, 80% to 90% recorded once. The sample comprised peripheral blood. The source is a man at least 80 years old with acute or convalescent COVID-19. Each CDR3 is given with its conserved first and last residue. A D gene is named only where the DNA matches it firmly. Expanded clones are given a class, and other clones once, few, many or no size at all.

d_gene	v_gene	abundance	j_gene	CDR3nt	CDR3aa
TRBD2	TRBV4-1	-	TRBJ2-7	TGCGCCAGCAGCACCCGACTAGCCCCGGACTACGAGCAGTACTTC	CASSTRLAPDYEQYF
-	TRBV24-1	few	TRBJ2-7	TGTGCCACCAGTGATTTTGCGGGCAGAGAGAATTGCGAGCAGTACTTC	CATSDFAGRENCEQYF
-	TRBV10-2	-	TRBJ2-5	TGCGCCAGCAGTGAGCTTCCCCAATCGCCGCGATGGGAGACCCAGTACTTC	CASSELPQSPRWETQYF
TRBD1	TRBV7-9	-	TRBJ2-5	TGTGCCAGCAGCTACTATAGTCCGGGACAGGGGTGGGAGACCCAGTACTTC	CASSYYSPGQGWETQYF
-	TRBV2	-	TRBJ2-7	TGTGCCAGCAGCGAGGACAACTGGAGCTCCTACGAGCAGTACTTC	CASSEDNWSSYEQYF
TRBD1	TRBV18	-	TRBJ2-7	TGTGCCAGCTCCCGCGGGACAGGGAGGCTTTACGAGCAGTACTTC	CASSRGTGRLYEQYF
-	TRBV11-3	-	TRBJ2-7	TGTGCCAGCAGCTTAGAGGGCGGGGACTCCTACGAGCAGTACTTC	CASSLEGGDSYEQYF
-	TRBV3-1/TRBV3-2	-	TRBJ1-1	TGTGCCAGCAGCCTAGCCTCGGGACAATCTGAAGCTTTCTTT	CASSLASGQSEAFF
-	TRBV5-5	-	TRBJ2-2	TGTGCCAGCAGCTTGTACGGGACTCAAAACACCGGGGAGCTGTTTTTT	CASSLYGTQNTGELFF
TRBD1	TRBV9	-	TRBJ2-5	TGTGCCAGCAGCCTCAGAGACAGGGCTCAAGAGACCCAGTACTTC	CASSLRDRAQETQYF
-	TRBV24-1	-	TRBJ2-1	TGTGCCACCAGTGGGGAGAGTGGGAGAGGCAATGAGCAGTTCTTC	CATSGESGRGNEQFF
-	TRBV14	-	TRBJ2-1	TGTGCCAGCAGCCAAGCTCACAGCCGCAATGAGCAGTTCTTC	CASSQAHSRNEQFF
-	TRBV27	-	TRBJ1-6	TGTGCCAGCAGTCCCAGGCCCCAATCACCCCTCCACTTT	CASSPRPQSPLHF
-	TRBV6-1	-	TRBJ1-1	TGTGCCAGCAGTGAAGGCAGGTACACTGAAGCTTTCTTT	CASSEGRYTEAFF
-	TRBV3-1/TRBV3-2	-	TRBJ1-2	TGTGCCAGCAGCCAAGATGCAGGGTATGGCTACACCTTC	CASSQDAGYGYTF
-	TRBV7-2	-	TRBJ2-5	TGTGCCAGCAGCTTATTTCCCAGAGAGACCCAGTACTTC	CASSLFPRETQYF
-	TRBV6-5	-	TRBJ1-1	TGTGCCAGCAGTTTCAAGACAGCGACAACTGAAGCTTTCTTT	CASSFKTATTEAFF
TRBD1	TRBV2	-	TRBJ1-3	TGTGCCAGCAGTCGGACAGGGCCGAACACCATATATTTT	CASSRTGPNTIYF
-	TRBV5-1	-	TRBJ1-6	TGCGCCAGCAGCCTCGACGGGGGTGATTCACCCCTCCACTTT	CASSLDGGDSPLHF
-	TRBV7-9	few	TRBJ2-7	TGTGCCAGCAGCTTAGAGGGCGGTCGGCTGGGAGGATCCTACGAGCAGTACTTC	CASSLEGGRLGGSYEQYF
-	TRBV3-1/TRBV3-2	once	TRBJ2-3	TGTGCCAGCAGCCAAGATCTTGCGGCAGATACGCAGTATTTT	CASSQDLAADTQYF
TRBD1	TRBV19	many	TRBJ2-3	TGTGCCAGCCAAGGGGGCTATAGATCAGATACGCAGTATTTT	CASQGGYRSDTQYF
TRBD1	TRBV5-1	-	TRBJ2-5	TGCGCCAGCAGCTACCAACAGGGGGGCCAGGAGACCCAGTACTTC	CASSYQQGGQETQYF
TRBD1	TRBV5-1	-	TRBJ2-5	TGCGCCAGCAGCTTGGGGACAGGGAGGAAGACCCAGTACTTC	CASSLGTGRKTQYF
-	TRBV10-2	-	TRBJ1-1	TGCGCCAGCAGGAAGAAACAGGGAGACGGCACTGAAGCTTTCTTT	CASRKKQGDGTEAFF
TRBD2	TRBV6-5	-	TRBJ2-1	TGTGCCAGCAACCCCACTAGCGGGGGGGCGGGTGAGCAGTTCTTC	CASNPTSGGAGEQFF
-	TRBV7-8	-	TRBJ1-1	TGTGCCAGCAGCTTGGCCACGGGGAACCAAGCTTTCTTT	CASSLATGNQAFF
TRBD1	TRBV19	-	TRBJ1-5	TGTGCCAGTAGTCTCGACAGGGCCGATAATCAGCCCCAGCATTTT	CASSLDRADNQPQHF
-	TRBV15	-	TRBJ1-5	TGTGCCACCAGCAGACAGGTTTTAGGCAATCAGCCCCAGCATTTT	CATSRQVLGNQPQHF
-	TRBV7-6	-	TRBJ2-3	TGTGCCAGCAGCTTAACGGTAGCGGATACGCAGTATTTT	CASSLTVADTQYF
TRBD1	TRBV11-2	once	TRBJ1-4	TGTGCCAGCAGCTTAACAGGGGGACGGAGCGTCGGAAAACTGTTTTTT	CASSLTGGRSVGKLFF
-	TRBV12-3/TRBV12-4	-	TRBJ1-1	TGTGCCAGCAGTTTCTTGGGCGGGGAGGAAGCTTTCTTT	CASSFLGGEEAFF
TRBD2	TRBV3-1/TRBV3-2	-	TRBJ2-5	TGTGCCAGCAGCCAAGACCGACTAGCGGGGGGCGGGGAGACCCAGTACTTC	CASSQDRLAGGGETQYF
TRBD1	TRBV5-1	few	TRBJ1-2	TGCGCCAGCAGCTCCAGACAGGGTAAATATGGCTACACCTTC	CASSSRQGKYGYTF
TRBD2	TRBV4-1	-	TRBJ2-1	TGCGCCAGCAGCCAACCCCTGGGCGGGGGGTCCAATGAGCAGTTCTTC	CASSQPLGGGSNEQFF
-	TRBV11-2	-	TRBJ1-2	TGTGCCAGCAGCCATATTAGACAGGATAACTATGGCTACACCTTC	CASSHIRQDNYGYTF
TRBD1	TRBV5-1	-	TRBJ1-1	TGCGCCAGCAGCTTCCGGACAGGGGCATTGTCGGGAACTGAAGCTTTCTTT	CASSFRTGALSGTEAFF
TRBD2	TRBV28	-	TRBJ2-1	TGTGCCAGCACCCTTAGCGGGGGGGCGAACAATGAGCAGTTCTTC	CASTLSGGANNEQFF